These T cell receptor beta chains were read from a single sample in a study of shared clonotypes between healthy human individuals. This table comes from immunoSEQ multiplex PCR, and its TCRdb copy is limited to in-frame clones, with some not included. The data hold roughly 2,300,000 clones, with around 93% observed a single time. Sequencing input: naive CD4+ T cells from PBMCs. These receptors were taken from a man aged 18 to 35 in good health. Some clones in this sample may be carry-over from other donors' samples. Each CDR3 is given with its conserved first and last residue. Clone size is stated in some rows and not others, as once, few, many or a class when expanded.

V gene: TRBV19; clone size: -; J gene: TRBJ2-3; CDR3 protein: CASSMAGAGIDTQYF
V gene: TRBV20-1; clone size: once; J gene: TRBJ2-7; CDR3 protein: CRFKEGLEQYF
V gene: TRBV7-9; clone size: once; J gene: TRBJ2-2; CDR3 protein: CASSPDRGDLTGELFF
V gene: TRBV5-5; clone size: -; J gene: TRBJ1-1; CDR3 protein: CASTLSVEAFF
V gene: TRBV6-6; clone size: -; J gene: TRBJ1-3; CDR3 protein: CASSRSGGPGNTIYF
V gene: TRBV4-1; clone size: -; J gene: TRBJ2-5; CDR3 protein: CASSVATGDGETQYF
V gene: TRBV10-2; clone size: -; J gene: TRBJ2-2; CDR3 protein: CASSTHKSGGHTGELFF
V gene: TRBV19; clone size: -; J gene: TRBJ2-2; CDR3 protein: CASSLSGYNTGELFF
V gene: TRBV9; clone size: -; J gene: TRBJ1-1; CDR3 protein: CASSAVGTSERAFF
V gene: TRBV28; clone size: -; J gene: TRBJ1-5; CDR3 protein: CASSLLSGTTRSNQPQHF